Here is one TCR beta chain with its context. The antigen it binds to is not known. No per-base quality is available; no much larger clone lies one base away. The source of the sample is a study of shared clonotypes between healthy human individuals (dated by TCRdb to the early 2020s). For the study in its entirety: The cohort comprised a couple of women and three men aged 18 to 49 years. The study deeply sequenced blood TCR repertoires of five healthy adults to estimate repertoire size and the extent of clonotype sharing between individuals. Libraries were prepared and TCR repertoires were sequenced by different laboratories using diverse techniques, in order to increase sequencing depth and limit assay-specific biases. For each donor, CD4 naive and CD4 memory were each given three plates, CD8 naive was given two plates, and CD8 memory was given one plate. Leukapheresis yielded between about 0.85 and 9 billion PBMCs per donor.

The research as a whole found: Compared with non-shared clonotypes, the clonotypes found in all four sorted-subset donors had higher generation probabilities. Only blood was sampled, and tissue TCR repertoires likely differ from those in blood. Sharing across a few donors was observed for approximately 4.6% of naive CD4, about 4% of naive CD8, 2% to 2.5% of memory CD4, and over 0.3% of memory CD8 clonotypes. Pairwise subsampling led to the expectation that sequencing depth would affect the degree of clonotype sharing among donors. Larger estimated clonotype richness was generally found for naive subsets than for memory subsets. The small number of donors limited the genetic and exposure-history diversity represented. Incomplete sequencing was indicated by rarefaction of sorted-subset datasets, despite the large sequencing depth.

The germline V gene encodes CDR1 MNHNY and CDR2 SVGAGI (reference sequence). From the cysteine through the phenylalanine, the CDR3 covers 15 amino acids. The entry retains the CDR3 DNA only, 45 bases that are in frame from base 1. At the junction V is shortened by 5 bases and J by 7 bases, with 21 bases in between. Using the deep immunoSEQ assay, TCR CDR3 regions were amplified from genomic DNA by multiplex PCR. Genomic DNA extracted from each cell subset was distributed evenly over all wells of several immunoSEQ 96-well plates, and each plate served as one replicate. For sorted subsets, each replicate PCR was loaded with around 220 ng genomic DNA, equivalent to about 33,000 T cell genomes. The purified libraries were quantified using a Qubit 3.0 fluorometer, sized with a Bioanalyzer 2100, and then quantified again using the KAPA Library Quantification kit. A separate single-read 150-cycle Illumina NextSeq 550 flow cell was used to sequence each immunoSEQ 96-well plate. Regarding the original processing steps: Because the immunoSEQ output included only junctional sequences and no quality scores, the filtering could not be the same as the filtering used for full-length reads. Sequences were annotated with PyIR, a Python wrapper for IgBLAST v1.9, and V/J genes and CDR3 were assigned using IMGT germline references. Any read was removed if the V/J assignment was weak (E-value above 1e-6), the CDR3 was missing, or the read contained stop codons, out-of-frame junctions, or ambiguous translated residues. V3J clonotypes were defined as sequences sharing an identical inferred V gene, J gene, and CDR3 amino acid sequence. Percentage overlap between repertoires was calculated by dividing the number of shared unique clonotypes by the size of the smaller repertoire. Richness of each repertoire was evaluated using RTK rarefaction, the Chao1 estimator, and Recon v2.1 estimates of unobserved clonotypes. Generation probabilities were computed with OLGA for all TCRbeta clonotypes obtained by the gDNA method from a handful of donors. Held by TCRdb, this immuneACCESS table contains in-frame sequences only and omits some clones. Under half of the omission traces to an unresolved V gene where checked; the cause of the rest is unknown. V, J and clone size derive from that table, while D and trimming were established from the DNA sequence. Here the sample has about 2.4 million clones; 90% to 95% occur a single time. The top ten constitute roughly 0.15% of the sample.

Donors were healthy HIV-negative adults with no recently reported acute infections or vaccinations. Every donor was a Caucasian adult residing in Nashville, Tennessee, USA. CD4+ T cells were enriched by magnetic negative selection; naive cells were then positively selected on CD45RA, and the negative fraction formed the memory subset. Blood was obtained by leukapheresis, after which PBMCs were separated by Ficoll-Histopaque density gradient centrifugation and cryopreserved in liquid nitrogen vapor phase. Analytical flow cytometry was used to check the purity and quantity of each magnetically sorted T cell population. Genomic DNA was isolated from every sorted fraction and measured by UV absorbance on a Nanodrop 2000c.

Recombination joined TRBV6-6 with TRBJ2-7; the D gene cannot be named for sure. Material for sequencing was naive CD4+ T cells sorted from blood. The sample's cell subset or site label, in plain terms: CD45RA+ positively selected. The receptor comes from a man younger than 30 in good health. The CDR3 region: CASSPHMVDTVEQYF. The base sequence is TGTGCCAGCAGTCCCCACATGGTTGATACTGTGGAGCAGTACTTC.